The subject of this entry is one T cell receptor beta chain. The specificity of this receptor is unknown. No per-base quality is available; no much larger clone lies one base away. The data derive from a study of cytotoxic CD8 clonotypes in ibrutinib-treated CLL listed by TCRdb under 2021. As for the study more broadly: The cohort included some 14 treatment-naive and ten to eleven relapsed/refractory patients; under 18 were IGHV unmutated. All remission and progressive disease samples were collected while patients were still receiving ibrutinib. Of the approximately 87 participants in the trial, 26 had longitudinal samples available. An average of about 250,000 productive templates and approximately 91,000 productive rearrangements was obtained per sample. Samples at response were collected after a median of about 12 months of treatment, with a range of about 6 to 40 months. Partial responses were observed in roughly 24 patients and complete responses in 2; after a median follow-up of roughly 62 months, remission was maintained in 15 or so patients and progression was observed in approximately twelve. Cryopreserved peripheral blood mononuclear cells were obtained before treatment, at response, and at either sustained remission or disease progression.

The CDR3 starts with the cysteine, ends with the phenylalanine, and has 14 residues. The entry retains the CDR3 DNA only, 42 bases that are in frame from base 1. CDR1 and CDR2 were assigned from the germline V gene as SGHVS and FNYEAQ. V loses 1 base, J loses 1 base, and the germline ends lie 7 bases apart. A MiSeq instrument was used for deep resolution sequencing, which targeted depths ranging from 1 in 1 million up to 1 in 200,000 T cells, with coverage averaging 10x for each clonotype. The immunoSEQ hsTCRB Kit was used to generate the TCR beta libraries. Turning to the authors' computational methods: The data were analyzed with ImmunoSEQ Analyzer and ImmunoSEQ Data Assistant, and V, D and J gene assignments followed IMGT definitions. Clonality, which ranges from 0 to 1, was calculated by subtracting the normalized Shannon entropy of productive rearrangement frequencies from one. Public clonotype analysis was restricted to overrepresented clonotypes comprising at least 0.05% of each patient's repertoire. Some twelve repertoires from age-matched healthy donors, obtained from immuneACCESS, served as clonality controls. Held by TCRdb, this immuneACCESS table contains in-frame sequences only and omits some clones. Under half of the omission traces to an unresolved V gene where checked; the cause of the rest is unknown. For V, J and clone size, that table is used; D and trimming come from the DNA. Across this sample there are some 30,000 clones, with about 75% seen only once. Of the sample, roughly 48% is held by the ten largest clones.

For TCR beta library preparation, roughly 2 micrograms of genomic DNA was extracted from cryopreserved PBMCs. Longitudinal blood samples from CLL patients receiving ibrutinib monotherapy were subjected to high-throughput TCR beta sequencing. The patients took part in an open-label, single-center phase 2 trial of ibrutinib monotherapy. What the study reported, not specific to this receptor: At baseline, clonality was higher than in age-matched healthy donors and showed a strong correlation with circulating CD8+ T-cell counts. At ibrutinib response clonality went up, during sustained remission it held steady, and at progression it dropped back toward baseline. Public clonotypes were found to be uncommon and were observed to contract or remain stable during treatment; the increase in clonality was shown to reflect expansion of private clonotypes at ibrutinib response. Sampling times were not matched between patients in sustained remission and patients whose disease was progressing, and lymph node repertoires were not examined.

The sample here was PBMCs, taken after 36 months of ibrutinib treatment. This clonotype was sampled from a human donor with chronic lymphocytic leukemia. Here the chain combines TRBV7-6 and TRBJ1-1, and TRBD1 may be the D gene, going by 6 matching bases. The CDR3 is CASSLEGGNTEAFF. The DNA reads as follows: TGTGCCAGCAGCTTAGAGGGGGGGAACACTGAAGCTTTCTTT.